One sample yielded the 21 T cell receptor beta chains listed below, sequenced in a study of control samples from healthy donors and cancer patients. The table came from immunoSEQ multiplex PCR; TCRdb's copy has only in-frame clones and leaves some out. The data contain 85,000 to 95,000 clones, about 88% of them singletons. Sequenced: blood. The source of these receptors is a woman in her seventies in good health.

The chain carries TRBV7-9 and TRBJ1-1, with D possibly matching TRBD1 (6 bases). The germline V and J ends were trimmed by 5 bases and 7 bases, with 14 bases remaining between them. Germline CDR1 is SEHNR and CDR2 is FQNEAQ (reference sequence). This CDR3 is 13 amino acids long. CDR3 sequence: CASSPRTAFEAFF. The CDR3 bases are TGTGCCAGCAGCCCACGGACAGCGTTTGAAGCTTTCTTT.

CDR3 DNA: TGCGCCAGCAGGACCACAGGCAACCAAGAGACCCAGTACTTC. Translation gives CASRTTGNQETQYF. The V call is TRBV10-2, the J call TRBJ2-5; perhaps TRBD1 as D (5 bases). With 6 bases removed from V and 0 bases from J, the gap between germline ends came to 11 bases. Germline V gives CDR1 WSHSY, CDR2 SAAADI. This CDR3 comprises 14 residues.

This sequence joins TRBV9 and TRBJ1-2; D perhaps matches TRBD1 (5 bases). The CDR3 loop spans 13 amino acids. The V and J ends lost 4 bases and 5 bases respectively, with 12 bases between them. Germline V gene lookup returns CDR1 SGDLS and CDR2 YYNGEE. CDR3 sequence (DNA): TGTGCCAGCAGCCCCGGGACTGAGTATGGCTACACCTTC. It yields the protein CASSPGTEYGYTF.

The CDR3 nucleotides read TGTGCCAGTAACGGGGAGGAAAGGTCACCCCTCCACTTT. It encodes CASNGEERSPLHF. This chain connects TRBV19 to TRBJ1-6; D not resolved. V shed 7 bases and J shed 10 bases, with 14 bases lying between them. Germline loops: CDR1 LNHDA, CDR2 SQIVND (reference sequence). The CDR3 contains 13 residues.

This clone was observed a few times. The CDR3, as DNA: TGCGCCAGCAGCCAAGATTTGGAGGGCCACGAGCAGTACTTC. Its translation is CASSQDLEGHEQYF. The rearrangement links TRBV4-3 to TRBJ2-7; maybe TRBD2 (6 bases). Between the trimmed V and J ends, which lost 0 bases and 5 bases, there was a span of 11 bases. The CDR3 is 14 residues long. Germline V gene sequence: CDR1 LGHNA, CDR2 YSLEER.

CDR3 in amino acids: CASSSTVTREQYF. CDR3 sequence (DNA): TGTGCCAGCAGCTCGACAGTAACTAGGGAGCAGTACTTC. This rearrangement joins TRBV5-6 to TRBJ2-7, with D tentatively TRBD1 or TRBD2 (5 bases each). With 3 bases removed from V and 7 bases from J, the gap between germline ends came to 14 bases. CDR1 and CDR2 from the germline V gene are SGHDT and YYEEEE. CDR3 length: 13 residues. Supplemented by reference TRBV5-6 and TRBJ2-7, the full variable domain reads DAGVTQSPTHLIKTRGQQVTLRCSPKSGHDTVSWYQQALGQGPQFIFQYYEEEERQRGNFPDRFSGHQFPNYSSELNVNALLLGDSALYLCASSSTVTREQYFGPGTRLTVT.

This clone showed up just a few times. The chain combines TRBV3-1 (or the pseudogene TRBV3-2) with TRBJ1-5; 8 bases map to TRBD1. Per germline, CDR1 LGHDT and CDR2 YNNKEL (reference sequence). The CDR3 is 14 amino acids. Trimming at V came to 3 bases and at J to 6 bases, leaving 4 bases not matched to a gene. The CDR3 protein is CASSHGTGGQPQHF. Here the CDR3 DNA reads TGTGCCAGCAGCCACGGGACAGGTGGTCAGCCCCAGCATTTT.

The genes are TRBV29-1 and TRBJ1-5; no firm D call. The CDR3 sequence is 13 residues long. Germline V lookup: CDR1 SQVTM, CDR2 ANQGSEA. Trimming took 6 bases from V and 3 from J, leaving 12 bases between them. CDR3 sequence reads: CSVQPGVNQPQHF. Here the CDR3 DNA reads TGCAGCGTCCAACCGGGAGTCAATCAGCCCCAGCATTTT.

The chain has TRBV10-3 and TRBJ1-1; the match to TRBD1 covers 7 bases. The CDR3 covers 13 residues. Germline values: CDR1 ENHRY, CDR2 SYGVKD. Trimming took 7 bases from V and 2 from J; bases not matched to a gene: 4. For the CDR3, the DNA is TGTGCCATCAAAGACAGGGATAACACTGAAGCTTTCTTT. Its protein is CAIKDRDNTEAFF.

The chain has TRBV7-9 and TRBJ1-5, with TRBD1 as a possible D gene (5 bases). V was shortened by 5 bases and J by 3 bases, with 20 bases between the two germline ends. Germline V gene data show CDR1 as SEHNR and CDR2 as FQNEAQ (reference sequence). The CDR3 extends over 17 amino acids. Written as DNA, the CDR3 is TGTGCCAGCAGCCAATGGGGACCGGGTTGGGACAATCAGCCCCAGCATTTT. It specifies CASSQWGPGWDNQPQHF.

The chain recombines TRBV5-4 with TRBJ1-4; unclear D gene. The CDR3 extends over 14 amino acids. Germline values: CDR1 SGHNT, CDR2 YYREEE (reference sequence). Trimming took 4 bases from V and 7 from J, leaving 14 bases between them. The CDR3 region is CASSRRGLVEKLFF. In DNA form, the CDR3 reads TGTGCCAGCAGCCGCAGAGGGTTAGTTGAAAAACTGTTTTTT.

V usage is TRBV5-6 and J usage is TRBJ1-1; 8 nucleotides line up with TRBD1. Germline CDR1 SGHDT, CDR2 YYEEEE. The J segment lost 5 bases and the V segment lost 3 bases, leaving 9 bases of the junction unmatched. The CDR3 runs to 15 residues. CDR3 protein: CASSSSTGGRTEAFF. The CDR3 coding sequence is TGTGCCAGCAGCTCGTCCACAGGGGGAAGGACTGAAGCTTTCTTT.

The J gene is TRBJ2-7, the V gene TRBV7-8; D may be TRBD1 (5 bases). Trimming pared 1 base from V and 3 bases from J, leaving 10 bases between. CDR3 length: 14 residues. CDR1 and CDR2 (germline): SGHVS, FQNEAQ. The DNA of the CDR3 is TGTGCCAGCAGCTTAGTAGGGGCGATCTACGAGCAGTACTTC. Translating gives CASSLVGAIYEQYF. The variable domain in full, with the rest retrieved from reference TRBV7-8 and TRBJ2-7, is GAGVSQSPRYKVAKRGQDVALRCDPISGHVSLFWYQQALGQGPEFLTYFQNEAQLDKSGLPSDRFFAERPEGSVSTLKIQRTQQEDSAVYLCASSLVGAIYEQYFGPGTRLTVT.

This chain connects TRBV28 to TRBJ2-7, with TRBD1 matching over 8 bases. The CDR3 runs 14 residues. V trimming: 2 bases; J trimming: 2 bases; junction bases outside the gene matches: 2. From germline, CDR1 is MDHEN and CDR2 SYDVKM. CDR3 nucleotide sequence: TGTGCCAGCAGTTTACTGGACAGGGCCTACGAGCAGTACTTC. This sequence encodes CASSLLDRAYEQYF.

The chain has TRBV2 and TRBJ1-3; D uncertain. V shed 7 bases and J shed 0 bases, with 19 bases lying between them. The CDR3 length is 17 residues. The germline CDR1 and CDR2 sequences are SNHLY and FYNNEI. CDR3 amino acids: CASTIMSASPSGNTIYF. CDR3 nucleotides: TGTGCCAGCACTATTATGTCGGCCAGTCCCTCTGGAAACACCATATATTTT.

The chain recombines TRBV5-1 with TRBJ2-7, with TRBD1 identical over 7 bases. The germline V gene has CDR1 SGHRS and CDR2 YFSETQ. This CDR3 comprises 15 residues. The V segment lost 4 bases and the J segment 2 bases; nucleotides outside the gene matches: 9. CDR3 protein: CASSPGQEETYEQYF. CDR3 sequence (DNA): TGCGCCAGCAGCCCCGGACAGGAGGAAACCTACGAGCAGTACTTC.

J is TRBJ2-3 and V is TRBV9; no definite D call. Germline CDR1 and CDR2: SGDLS and YYNGEE. Trimming removed 2 bases from V and 7 bases from J, with 11 bases in between. The CDR3 covers 13 residues. CDR3 DNA: TGTGCCAGCAGCGTCCAGGACGAGAATACGCAGTATTTT. Amino acids: CASSVQDENTQYF. Full variable domain (missing parts from reference TRBV9 and TRBJ2-3): DSGVTQTPKHLITATGQRVTLRCSPRSGDLSVYWYQQSLDQGLQFLIQYYNGEERAKGNILERFSAQQFPDLHSELNLSSLELGDSALYFCASSVQDENTQYFGPGTRLTVL.

The CDR3 DNA sequence: TGTGCCAGCAGCCAGGGGGGTGCGCAGCCCCAGCATTTT. Its translation: CASSQGGAQPQHF. V gene TRBV14 combines with J gene TRBJ1-5, with D possibly matching TRBD1 (5 bases). The CDR3 covers 13 residues. V lost 3 bases to trimming and J lost 7 bases, with 10 bases between them. The germline V gene encodes CDR1 SGHDN and CDR2 FVKESK.

J is TRBJ2-2 and V is TRBV30; TRBD2 is a possible D gene (6 bases). Trimming removed 0 bases from V and 3 bases from J, with 8 bases in between. The CDR3 runs 14 residues. Germline V gene data show CDR1 as GTSNPN and CDR2 as SVGIG (reference sequence). CDR3 in amino acids: CAWSVSGYTGELFF. The CDR3 bases are TGTGCCTGGAGTGTAAGCGGGTACACCGGGGAGCTGTTTTTT.

The chain employs TRBV5-8 and TRBJ2-7; possibly TRBD1 for D (6 bases). With 3 bases removed from V and 3 bases from J, the gap between germline ends came to 16 bases. CDR1 is SGHTS and CDR2 is YDEGEE in the germline V gene. The CDR3 is 15 amino acids. Written as DNA, the CDR3 is TGTGCCAGCAGCTCGGCGACAGGTTCCTTCTACGAGCAGTACTTC. Its protein is CASSSATGSFYEQYF.

The chain employs TRBV7-2 and TRBJ2-3; 11 bases map to TRBD2. V lost 2 bases to trimming and J lost 4 bases; unmatched junction nucleotides: 5. The germline V gene has CDR1 SGHTA and CDR2 FQGNSA. The CDR3 spans 16 residues. CDR3 DNA sequence: TGTGCCAGCAGCTTACGTAGCGGGAGGGCGGCAGATACGCAGTATTTT. Translating it yields CASSLRSGRAADTQYF.